This T cell receptor beta chain was observed in a study of OX40 agonist ivuxolimab in advanced cancers. Overall study findings and caveats: Clonal expansion was among the lowest in partial responders at 0.1-3.0 mg/kg, especially CD8+.

The method was immunoSEQ multiplex PCR; TCRdb's version includes in-frame clones alone and lacks a portion of them. The table has about 100,000 clones, about nine tenths seen once; the top ten hold more than 0.25%. Patients with a history of autoimmune disease or on systemic immunosuppression were excluded. This clone was seen a handful of times. Antigen unknown. The CDR3 runs 15 residues. V lost 0 bases to trimming and J lost 2 bases, with 11 bases between them. Germline V gene data show CDR1 as WSHSY and CDR2 as SAAADI. The sample in question was CD4+ or CD8+ T cells sorted from blood, obtained in a trial of the OX40 agonist ivuxolimab. The gene calls are TRBV10-2 and TRBJ2-7; D possibly corresponds to TRBD2 (5 bases). The sequence came from an adult with an advanced solid tumor such as melanoma, head and neck, liver or kidney cancer. The CDR3 sequence: CASSESVGAPYEQYF. CDR3 bases: TGCGCCAGCAGTGAGTCGGTGGGAGCCCCCTACGAGCAGTACTTC.